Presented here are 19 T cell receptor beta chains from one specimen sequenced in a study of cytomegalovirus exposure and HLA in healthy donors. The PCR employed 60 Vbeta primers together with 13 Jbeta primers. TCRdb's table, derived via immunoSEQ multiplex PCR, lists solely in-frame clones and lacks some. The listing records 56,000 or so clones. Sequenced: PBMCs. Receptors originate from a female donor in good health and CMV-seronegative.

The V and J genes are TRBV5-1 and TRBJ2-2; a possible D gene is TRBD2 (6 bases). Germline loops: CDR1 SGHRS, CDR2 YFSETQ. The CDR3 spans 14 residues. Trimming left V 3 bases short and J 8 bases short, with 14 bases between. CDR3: CASSSGAGPGELFF. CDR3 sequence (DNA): TGCGCCAGCAGCTCAGGTGCGGGGCCTGGGGAGCTGTTTTTT.

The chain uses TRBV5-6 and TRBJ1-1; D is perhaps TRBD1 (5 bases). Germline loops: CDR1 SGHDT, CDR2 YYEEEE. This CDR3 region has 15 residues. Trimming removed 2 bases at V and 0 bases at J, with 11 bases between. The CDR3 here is CASSFKGNLNTEAFF. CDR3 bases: TGTGCCAGCAGCTTCAAGGGGAACCTGAACACTGAAGCTTTCTTT. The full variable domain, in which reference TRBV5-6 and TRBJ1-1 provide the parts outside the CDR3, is DAGVTQSPTHLIKTRGQQVTLRCSPKSGHDTVSWYQQALGQGPQFIFQYYEEEERQRGNFPDRFSGHQFPNYSSELNVNALLLGDSALYLCASSFKGNLNTEAFFGQGTRLTVV.

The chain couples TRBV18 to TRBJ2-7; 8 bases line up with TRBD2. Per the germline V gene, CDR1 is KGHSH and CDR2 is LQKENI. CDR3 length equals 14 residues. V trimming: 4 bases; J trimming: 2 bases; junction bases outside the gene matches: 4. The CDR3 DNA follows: TGTGCCAGCTCACGGGGGCGGGAGGCCTACGAGCAGTACTTC. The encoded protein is CASSRGREAYEQYF.

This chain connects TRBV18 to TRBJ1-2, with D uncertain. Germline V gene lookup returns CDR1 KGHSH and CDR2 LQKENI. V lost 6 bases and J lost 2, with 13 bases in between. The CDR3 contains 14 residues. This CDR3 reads CASSPAQANYGYTF. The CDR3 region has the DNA TGTGCCAGCTCGCCCGCCCAGGCCAACTATGGCTACACCTTC.

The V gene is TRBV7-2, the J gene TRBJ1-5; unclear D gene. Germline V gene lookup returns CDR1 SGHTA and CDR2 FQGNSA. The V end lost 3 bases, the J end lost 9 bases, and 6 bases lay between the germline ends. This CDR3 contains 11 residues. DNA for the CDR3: TGTGCCAGCAGCTTGACGGGGCCCCAGCATTTT. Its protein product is CASSLTGPQHF. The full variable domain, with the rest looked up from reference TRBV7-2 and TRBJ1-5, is GAGVSQSPSNKVTEKGKDVELRCDPISGHTALYWYRQSLGQGLEFLIYFQGNSAPDKSGLPSDRFSAERTGGSVSTLTIQRTQQEDSAVYLCASSLTGPQHFGDGTRLSIL.

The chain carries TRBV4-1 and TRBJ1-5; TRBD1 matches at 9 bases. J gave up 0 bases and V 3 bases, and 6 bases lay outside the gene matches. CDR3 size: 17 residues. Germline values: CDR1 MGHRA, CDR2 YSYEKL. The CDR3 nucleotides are TGCGCCAGCAGCCATGGGACAGGGAGTTATAGCAATCAGCCCCAGCATTTT. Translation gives CASSHGTGSYSNQPQHF.

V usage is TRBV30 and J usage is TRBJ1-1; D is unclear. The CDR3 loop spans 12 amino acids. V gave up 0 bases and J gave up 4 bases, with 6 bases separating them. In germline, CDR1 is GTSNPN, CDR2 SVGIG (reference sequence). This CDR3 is CAWSVHPTEAFF. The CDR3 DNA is TGTGCCTGGAGTGTACATCCCACTGAAGCTTTCTTT.

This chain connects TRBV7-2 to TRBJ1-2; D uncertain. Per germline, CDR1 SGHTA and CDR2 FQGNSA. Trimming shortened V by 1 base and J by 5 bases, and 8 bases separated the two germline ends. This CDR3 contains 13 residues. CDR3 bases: TGTGCCAGCAGCTTAGAGGCAGCGTATGGCTACACCTTC. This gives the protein CASSLEAAYGYTF.

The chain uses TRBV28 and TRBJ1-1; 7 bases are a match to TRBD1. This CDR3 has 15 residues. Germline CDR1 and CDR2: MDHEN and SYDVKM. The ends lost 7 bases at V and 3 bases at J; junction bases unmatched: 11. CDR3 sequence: CASNRGQGVDTEAFF. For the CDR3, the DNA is TGTGCCAGCAACCGTGGGCAGGGGGTGGACACTGAAGCTTTCTTT.

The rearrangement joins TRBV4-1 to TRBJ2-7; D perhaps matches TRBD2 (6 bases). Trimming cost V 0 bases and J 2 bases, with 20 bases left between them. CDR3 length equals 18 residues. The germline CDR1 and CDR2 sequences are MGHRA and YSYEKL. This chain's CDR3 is CASSQEPGFGAGPYEQYF. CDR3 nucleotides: TGCGCCAGCAGCCAAGAACCAGGGTTTGGAGCGGGCCCCTACGAGCAGTACTTC.

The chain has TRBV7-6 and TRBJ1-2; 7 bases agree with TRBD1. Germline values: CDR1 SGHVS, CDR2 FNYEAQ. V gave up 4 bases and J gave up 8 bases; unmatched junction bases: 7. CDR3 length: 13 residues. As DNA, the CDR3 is TGTGCCAGCAGCTCAATCACAGGGGACGGCTACACCTTC. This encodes CASSSITGDGYTF.

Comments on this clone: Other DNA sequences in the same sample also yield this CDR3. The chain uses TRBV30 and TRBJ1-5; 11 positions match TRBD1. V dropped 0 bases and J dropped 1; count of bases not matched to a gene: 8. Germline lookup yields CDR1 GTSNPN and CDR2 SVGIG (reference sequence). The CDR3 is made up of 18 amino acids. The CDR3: CAWSVPIWDRGSNQPQHF. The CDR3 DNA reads TGTGCCTGGAGTGTACCGATATGGGACAGGGGGAGCAATCAGCCCCAGCATTTT.

The CDR3 protein is CASSSTNTGELFF. The CDR3 nucleotides read TGCGCCAGCAGCTCCACTAACACCGGGGAGCTGTTTTTT. The chain recombines TRBV5-1 with TRBJ2-2, with no clear D. V was pared by 3 bases and J by 2 bases, with 5 bases between. The germline CDR1 and CDR2 sequences are SGHRS and YFSETQ. The CDR3 has 13 residues. Full variable domain (rest looked up from reference TRBV5-1 and TRBJ2-2): KAGVTQTPRYLIKTRGQQVTLSCSPISGHRSVSWYQQTPGQGLQFLFEYFSETQRNKGNFPGRFSGRQFSNSRSEMNVSTLELGDSALYLCASSSTNTGELFFGEGSRLTVL.

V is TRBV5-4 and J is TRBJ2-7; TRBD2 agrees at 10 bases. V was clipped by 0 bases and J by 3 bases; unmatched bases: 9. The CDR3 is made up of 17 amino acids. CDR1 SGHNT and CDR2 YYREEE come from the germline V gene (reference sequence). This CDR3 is CASSLGPSGSGNYEQYF. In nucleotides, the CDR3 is TGTGCCAGCAGCTTGGGACCTAGCGGGAGCGGGAACTACGAGCAGTACTTC.

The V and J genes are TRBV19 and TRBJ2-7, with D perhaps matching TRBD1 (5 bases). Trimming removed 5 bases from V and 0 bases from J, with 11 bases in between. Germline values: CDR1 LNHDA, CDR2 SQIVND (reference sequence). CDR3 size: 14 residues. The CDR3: CASSPTARSYEQYF. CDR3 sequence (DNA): TGTGCCAGTAGTCCGACAGCCCGCTCCTACGAGCAGTACTTC. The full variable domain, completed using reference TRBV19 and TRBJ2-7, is DGGITQSPKYLFRKEGQNVTLSCEQNLNHDAMYWYRQDPGQGLRLIYYSQIVNDFQKGDIAEGYSVSREKKESFPLTVTSAQKNPTAFYLCASSPTARSYEQYFGPGTRLTVT.

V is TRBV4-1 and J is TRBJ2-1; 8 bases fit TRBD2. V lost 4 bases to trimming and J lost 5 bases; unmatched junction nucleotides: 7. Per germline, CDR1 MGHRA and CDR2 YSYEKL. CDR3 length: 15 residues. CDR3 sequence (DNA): TGCGCCAGCAGCCTCCGACTAGCGAGCAACAATGAGCAGTTCTTC. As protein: CASSLRLASNNEQFF.

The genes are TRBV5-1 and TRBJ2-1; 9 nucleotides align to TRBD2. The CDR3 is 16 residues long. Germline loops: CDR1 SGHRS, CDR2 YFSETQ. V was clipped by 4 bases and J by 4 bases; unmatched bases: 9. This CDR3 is CASSPLAGVRYNEQFF. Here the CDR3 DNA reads TGCGCCAGCAGCCCGTTAGCGGGAGTGAGGTACAATGAGCAGTTCTTC.

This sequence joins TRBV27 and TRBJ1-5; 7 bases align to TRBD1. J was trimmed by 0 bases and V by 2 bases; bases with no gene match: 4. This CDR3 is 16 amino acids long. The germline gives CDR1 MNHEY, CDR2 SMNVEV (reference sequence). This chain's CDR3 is CASSLIGTVSNQPQHF. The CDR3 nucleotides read TGTGCCAGCAGTTTAATTGGGACAGTTAGCAATCAGCCCCAGCATTTT.

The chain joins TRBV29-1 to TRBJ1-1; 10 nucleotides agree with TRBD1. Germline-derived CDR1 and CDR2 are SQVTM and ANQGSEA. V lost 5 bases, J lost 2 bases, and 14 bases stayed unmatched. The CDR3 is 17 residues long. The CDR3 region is CSVRGTGALVGNTEAFF. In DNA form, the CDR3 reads TGCAGCGTTCGTGGGACAGGGGCTTTGGTAGGTAACACTGAAGCTTTCTTT.